The text below deals with one TCR beta chain. This sample is part of a study of blood T cell repertoires in COVID-19. Study as a whole: The study drew acute and convalescent COVID-19 samples from the United States, Italy and Spain. The cDNA or gDNA used as material had been derived from T cells, B-cell-depleted T cells, or PBMCs.

Original analysis: Nucleated cell number was recorded as an estimate derived from reference gene primer amplification. Measured with immunoSEQ multiplex PCR; TCRdb has only the in-frame clones, and not every one. V and J calls plus clone size are reproduced from that table; the DNA served to infer D and trimming. The sample lists approximately 300,000 clones, roughly 84% occurring once. The ends lost 3 bases at V and 0 bases at J; junction bases unmatched: 2. The CDR3 is 14 amino acids. Per germline, CDR1 SEHNR and CDR2 FQNEAQ (reference sequence). This receptor was taken from a man in his fifties with active or convalescent COVID-19. Sequenced: peripheral blood. The V gene is TRBV7-9, the J gene TRBJ2-7; 7 bases match TRBD1. In DNA form, the CDR3 reads TGTGCCAGCAGCTTGACAGGGACCTCCTACGAGCAGTACTTC. Encoded protein: CASSLTGTSYEQYF.